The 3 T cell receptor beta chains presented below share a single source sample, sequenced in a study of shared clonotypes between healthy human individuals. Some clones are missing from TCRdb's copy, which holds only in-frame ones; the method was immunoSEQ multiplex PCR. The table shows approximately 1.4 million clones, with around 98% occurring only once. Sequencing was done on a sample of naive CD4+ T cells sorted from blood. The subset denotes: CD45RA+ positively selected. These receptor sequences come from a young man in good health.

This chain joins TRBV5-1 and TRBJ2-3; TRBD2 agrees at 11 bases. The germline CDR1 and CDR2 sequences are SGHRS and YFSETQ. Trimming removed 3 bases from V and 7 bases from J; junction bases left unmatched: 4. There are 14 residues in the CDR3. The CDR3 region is CASSSGLAEYTQYF. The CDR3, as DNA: TGCGCCAGCAGCTCGGGACTAGCGGAGTATACGCAGTATTTT.

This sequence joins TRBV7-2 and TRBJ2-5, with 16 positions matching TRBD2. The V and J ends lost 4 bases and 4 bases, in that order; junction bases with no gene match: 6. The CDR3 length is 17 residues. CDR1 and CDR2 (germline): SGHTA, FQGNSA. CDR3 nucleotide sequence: TGTGCCAGCAGCTCTGGGACTAGCGGGAGGGTTGGAGAGACCCAGTACTTC. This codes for CASSSGTSGRVGETQYF.

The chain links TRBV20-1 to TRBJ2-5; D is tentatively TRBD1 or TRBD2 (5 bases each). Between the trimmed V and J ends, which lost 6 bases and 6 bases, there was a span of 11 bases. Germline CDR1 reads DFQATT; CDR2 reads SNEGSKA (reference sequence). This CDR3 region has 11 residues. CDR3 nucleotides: TGCAGTGCCGTTGGGACGAAGACCCAGTACTTC. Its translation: CSAVGTKTQYF.